One sample yielded the 6 T cell receptor beta chains listed below, sequenced in a study of control samples from healthy donors and cancer patients. Produced via immunoSEQ multiplex PCR; TCRdb's table is partial and in-frame only. The top ten clones hold 1.3% to 1.5% of a sample with 170,000 or so clones, around 90% of them seen once. Sequencing input: blood. These receptor sequences come from a woman aged 50 to 65 in good health.

The chain links TRBV7-8 to TRBJ2-3; D is possibly TRBD2 (7 bases). Trimming cost V 4 bases and J 5 bases, with 19 bases left between them. The CDR3 spans 16 residues. Germline CDR1 SGHVS, CDR2 FQNEAQ. The CDR3 DNA follows: TGTGCCAGCAGCTCCCGAGGGGGGGGAGGCAGAGATACGCAGTATTTT. Its translation: CASSSRGGGGRDTQYF.

This chain connects TRBV4-1 to TRBJ2-2; 8 bases map to TRBD1. This CDR3 has 19 residues. The J segment lost 0 bases and the V segment lost 0 bases, leaving 9 bases of the junction unmatched. CDR1 MGHRA and CDR2 YSYEKL come from the germline V gene. CDR3 amino acids: CASSQEWGPQGANTGELFF. CDR3 coding DNA: TGCGCCAGCAGCCAAGAGTGGGGCCCACAGGGGGCGAACACCGGGGAGCTGTTTTTT.

The V gene is TRBV28, the J gene TRBJ1-4; D remains unclear. The CDR3 totals 10 residues. The germline CDR1 and CDR2 sequences are MDHEN and SYDVKM. V lost 4 bases, J lost 14 bases, and 8 bases lay in between. The CDR3 region is CASSSDRLFF. CDR3 nucleotides: TGTGCCAGCAGTTCCGACCGGCTGTTTTTT.

The V gene is TRBV5-1, the J gene TRBJ2-1; D call uncertain. The CDR3 contains 14 residues. Germline V gene data show CDR1 as SGHRS and CDR2 as YFSETQ. V gave up 0 bases and J gave up 5 bases, with 9 bases separating them. CDR3 amino acids: CASSLVGGNNEQFF. For the CDR3, the DNA is TGCGCCAGCAGCTTGGTAGGCGGCAACAATGAGCAGTTCTTC.

To note about this clone: Within the sample, other DNA sequences also encode this same CDR3. This chain uses TRBV2 with TRBJ2-6; a weak D match, TRBD1 (6 bases). V dropped 11 bases and J dropped 2 bases, with 16 bases sitting between them. CDR3 length equals 15 residues. Looked up from germline, CDR1 is SNHLY and CDR2 is FYNNEI. CDR3 bases: TGTGCCTGGGGTGGATGGGGGCCTGGGGCCAACGTCCTGACTTTC. Encoded protein: CAWGGWGPGANVLTF.

The chain has TRBV4-2 and TRBJ2-7; D is perhaps TRBD1 (5 bases). In germline, CDR1 is LGHNA, CDR2 YNFKEQ. The length of the CDR3 is 16 residues. V was clipped by 0 bases and J by 5 bases, with 17 bases between them. The CDR3 DNA sequence: TGTGCCAGCAGCCAAGATACCAGGGTTCGCGTAGACGAGCAGTACTTC. Translation gives CASSQDTRVRVDEQYF.